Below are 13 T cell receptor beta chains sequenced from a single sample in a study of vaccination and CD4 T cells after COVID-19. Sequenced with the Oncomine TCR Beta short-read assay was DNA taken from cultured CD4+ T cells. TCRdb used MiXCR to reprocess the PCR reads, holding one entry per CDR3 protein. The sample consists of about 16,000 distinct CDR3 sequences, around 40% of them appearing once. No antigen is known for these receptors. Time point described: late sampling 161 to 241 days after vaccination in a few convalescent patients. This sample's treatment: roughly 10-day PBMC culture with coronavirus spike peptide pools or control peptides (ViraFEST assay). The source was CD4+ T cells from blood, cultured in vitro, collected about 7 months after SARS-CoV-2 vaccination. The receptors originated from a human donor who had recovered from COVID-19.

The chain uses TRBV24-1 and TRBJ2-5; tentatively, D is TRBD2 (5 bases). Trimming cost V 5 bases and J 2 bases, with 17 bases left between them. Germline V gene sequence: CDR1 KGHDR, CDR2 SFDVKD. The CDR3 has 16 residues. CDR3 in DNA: TGTGCCACCAGTGCCAATACACGGGAACTACAAGAGACCCAGTACTTC. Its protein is CATSANTRELQETQYF.

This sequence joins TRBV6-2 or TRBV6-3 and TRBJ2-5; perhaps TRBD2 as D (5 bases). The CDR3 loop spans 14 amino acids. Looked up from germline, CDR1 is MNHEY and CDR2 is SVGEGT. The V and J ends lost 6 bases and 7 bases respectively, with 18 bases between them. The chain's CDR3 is CASRPGGLPRTQYF. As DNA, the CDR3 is TGTGCCAGCAGGCCAGGAGGTCTCCCTCGGACCCAGTACTTC.

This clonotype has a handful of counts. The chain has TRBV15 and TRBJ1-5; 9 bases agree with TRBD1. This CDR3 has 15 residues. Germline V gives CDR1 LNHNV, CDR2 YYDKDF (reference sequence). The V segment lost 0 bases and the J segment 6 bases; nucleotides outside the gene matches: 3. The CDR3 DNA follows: TGTGCCACCAGCAGAGACCCGACAGGGGGTCAGCCCCAGCATTTT. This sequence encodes CATSRDPTGGQPQHF.

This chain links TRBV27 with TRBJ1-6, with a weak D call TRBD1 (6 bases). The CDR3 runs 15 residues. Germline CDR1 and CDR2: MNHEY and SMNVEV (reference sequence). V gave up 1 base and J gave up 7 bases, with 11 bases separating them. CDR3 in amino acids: CASSLFPGVNSPLHF. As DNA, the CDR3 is TGTGCCAGCAGTTTATTTCCAGGGGTAAATTCACCCCTCCACTTT.

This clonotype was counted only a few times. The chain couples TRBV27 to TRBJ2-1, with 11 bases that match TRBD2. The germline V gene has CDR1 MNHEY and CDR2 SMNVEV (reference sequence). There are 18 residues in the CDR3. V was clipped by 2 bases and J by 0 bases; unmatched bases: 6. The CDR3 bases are TGTGCCAGCAGTTTAAACAGACTAGCGGGATTCTCCTACAATGAGCAGTTCTTC. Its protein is CASSLNRLAGFSYNEQFF.

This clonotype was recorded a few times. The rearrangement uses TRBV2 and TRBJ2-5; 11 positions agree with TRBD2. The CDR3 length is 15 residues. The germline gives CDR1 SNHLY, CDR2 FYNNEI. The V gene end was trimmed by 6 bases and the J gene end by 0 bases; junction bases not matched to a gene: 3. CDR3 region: CASRRGLADQETQYF. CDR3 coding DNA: TGTGCCAGCAGGCGGGGACTAGCGGACCAAGAGACCCAGTACTTC. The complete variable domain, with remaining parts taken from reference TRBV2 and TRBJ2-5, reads EPEVTQTPSHQVTQMGQEVILRCVPISNHLYFYWYRQILGQKVEFLVSFYNNEISEKSEIFDDQFSVERPDGSNFTLKIRSTKLEDSAMYFCASRRGLADQETQYFGPGTRLLVL.

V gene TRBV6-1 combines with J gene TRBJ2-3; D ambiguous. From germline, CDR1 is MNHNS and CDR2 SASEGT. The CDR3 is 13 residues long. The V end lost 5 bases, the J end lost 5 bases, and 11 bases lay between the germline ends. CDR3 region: CASSQSYKDTQYF. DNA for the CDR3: TGTGCCAGCAGTCAAAGCTACAAAGATACGCAGTATTTT.

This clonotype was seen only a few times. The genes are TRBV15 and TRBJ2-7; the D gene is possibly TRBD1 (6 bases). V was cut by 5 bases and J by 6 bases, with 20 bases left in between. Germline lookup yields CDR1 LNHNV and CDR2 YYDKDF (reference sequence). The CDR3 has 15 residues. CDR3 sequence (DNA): TGTGCCACCAGCGCCGGGAACAGGGTAACGGGCGAGCAGTACTTC. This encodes CATSAGNRVTGEQYF.

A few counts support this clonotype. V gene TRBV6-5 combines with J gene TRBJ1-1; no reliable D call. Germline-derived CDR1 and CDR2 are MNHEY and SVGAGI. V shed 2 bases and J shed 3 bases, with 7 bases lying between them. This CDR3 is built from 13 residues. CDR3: CASSYRRDTEAFF. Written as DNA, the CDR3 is TGTGCCAGCAGTTACAGGAGGGACACTGAAGCTTTCTTT.

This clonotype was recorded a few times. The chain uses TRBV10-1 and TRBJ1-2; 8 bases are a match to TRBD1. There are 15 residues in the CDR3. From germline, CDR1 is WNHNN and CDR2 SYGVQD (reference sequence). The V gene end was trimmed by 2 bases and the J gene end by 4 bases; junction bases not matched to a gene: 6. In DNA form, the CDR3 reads TGCGCCAGCAGTGAGAGGTCAGGGACAGGCTATGGCTACACCTTC. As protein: CASSERSGTGYGYTF.

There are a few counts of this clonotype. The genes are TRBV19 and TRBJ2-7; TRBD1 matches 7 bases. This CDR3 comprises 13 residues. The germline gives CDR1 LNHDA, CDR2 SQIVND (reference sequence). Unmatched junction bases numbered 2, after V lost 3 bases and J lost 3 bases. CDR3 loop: CASSIRDSYEQYF. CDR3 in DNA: TGTGCCAGTAGTATCCGGGACAGCTACGAGCAGTACTTC.

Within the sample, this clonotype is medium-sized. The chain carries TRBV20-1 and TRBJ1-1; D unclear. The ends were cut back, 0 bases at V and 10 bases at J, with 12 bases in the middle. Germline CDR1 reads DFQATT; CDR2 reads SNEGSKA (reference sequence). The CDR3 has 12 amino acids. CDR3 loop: CSARDGRLGAFF. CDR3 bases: TGCAGTGCTAGAGATGGGCGACTAGGAGCTTTCTTT.

The CDR3 spells CATTIGQGVNYGYTF. Here the CDR3 DNA reads TGTGCCACCACCATCGGACAGGGGGTAAACTATGGCTACACCTTC. This rearrangement joins TRBV28 to TRBJ1-2; 10 bases line up with TRBD1. The CDR3 is 15 residues long. The germline V gene encodes CDR1 MDHEN and CDR2 SYDVKM. With 10 bases clipped from V and 2 bases from J, the junction kept 10 bases outside the gene matches.